This T cell receptor (beta chain) was sequenced for a study of T-cell reconstitution after alpha-beta-depleted transplantation in children. Unique molecular identifiers were used to barcode this TCRbeta library. TCRdb called the PCR reads again in MiXCR, with one record for every CDR3 protein. The table has 600,000 to 700,000 distinct CDR3 sequences, around 17% seen once. The sample holds a few counts of this clonotype. The input for sequencing was PBMCs from the stem cell graft donor, taken from the stem cell graft. This clonotype was sampled from a human donor who donated a stem cell graft to a child with acute myeloid leukemia.

The CDR3 sequence is CASSFSGGGIQETQYF. The CDR3 DNA reads TGTGCCAGCAGCTTTTCCGGGGGGGGGATTCAAGAGACCCAGTACTTC. The chain joins TRBV7-9 to TRBJ2-5; 8 bases match TRBD2. The V gene end was trimmed by 3 bases and the J gene end by 2 bases; junction bases not matched to a gene: 8. Looked up from germline, CDR1 is SEHNR and CDR2 is FQNEAQ (reference sequence). This CDR3 comprises 16 residues.